Below are 25 T cell receptor beta chains sequenced from a single sample in a study of blood T cell repertoires in COVID-19. The method was immunoSEQ multiplex PCR; TCRdb's version includes in-frame clones alone and lacks a portion of them. The table has 350,000 to 450,000 clones, approximately 90% seen once. Sequencing input: PBMCs or T cells enriched from blood (not recorded which). The receptor source for this set is a woman aged 18-30 years who had been exposed to COVID-19.

This chain joins TRBV6-5 and TRBJ2-7; the match to TRBD1 covers 7 bases. Germline-derived CDR1 and CDR2 are MNHEY and SVGAGI. Losses at the gene ends were 0 bases for V and 3 bases for J; bases not matched to a gene: 5. The CDR3 is 15 residues long. The CDR3 here is CASSYSLQGIYEQYF. The CDR3, as DNA: TGTGCCAGCAGTTACTCGTTACAGGGGATCTACGAGCAGTACTTC.

This chain links TRBV5-4 with TRBJ2-5, with D possibly matching TRBD2 (6 bases). The CDR3 runs 14 residues. From germline, CDR1 is SGHNT and CDR2 YYREEE (reference sequence). The V end was cut by 0 bases, the J end by 3 bases, with 9 bases between. DNA of the CDR3: TGTGCCAGCAGCTTGGTAGGCGGGGAAGAGACCCAGTACTTC. Translation: CASSLVGGEETQYF.

This chain joins TRBV6-2 or TRBV6-3 and TRBJ2-2, with 7 bases lining up with TRBD1. CDR1 is MNHEY, CDR2 SVGEGT, per germline. This CDR3 has 16 amino acids. V shed 5 bases and J 3 bases; nucleotides not matched to a gene: 9. CDR3 sequence reads: CASSKRGQSYTGELFF. The CDR3 DNA reads as TGTGCCAGCAGTAAGAGGGGACAGTCCTACACCGGGGAGCTGTTTTTT.

The chain's CDR3 is CASSQTNKGGLNSPLHF. CDR3 DNA: TGCGCCAGCAGCCAAACTAACAAGGGAGGACTTAATTCACCCCTCCACTTT. V and J are TRBV4-1 and TRBJ1-6; D gene ambiguous. V was pared by 2 bases and J by 6 bases, with 17 bases between. In germline, CDR1 is MGHRA, CDR2 YSYEKL. The CDR3 totals 17 residues.

The chain is built from TRBV5-5 and TRBJ1-4, with D perhaps TRBD1 (5 bases). V was cut by 5 bases and J by 4 bases, with 24 bases left in between. The CDR3 has 18 residues. Germline lookup yields CDR1 SGHKS and CDR2 YYEKEE (reference sequence). In nucleotides, the CDR3 is TGTGCCAGCAGATCAGTGGTGGCGGGGCAAGAAGATAATGAAAAACTGTTTTTT. Its translation is CASRSVVAGQEDNEKLFF.

This chain joins TRBV28 and TRBJ2-7; D is ambiguous. Germline loops: CDR1 MDHEN, CDR2 SYDVKM. V lost 2 bases, J lost 3 bases, and 8 bases lay in between. The CDR3 is 13 residues long. For the CDR3, the DNA is TGTGCCAGCAGTTTAACCAGGCTCTACGAGCAGTACTTC. Translated: CASSLTRLYEQYF. The variable domain in full, with the rest retrieved from reference TRBV28 and TRBJ2-7, is DVKVTQSSRYLVKRTGEKVFLECVQDMDHENMFWYRQDPGLGLRLIYFSYDVKMKEKGDIPEGYSVSREKKERFSLILESASTNQTSMYLCASSLTRLYEQYFGPGTRLTVT.

Only one count was recorded for this clone. The J gene is TRBJ1-4, the V gene TRBV21-1; the listed D gene, TRBD1, was not tested against the DNA. TRBV21-1 is designated a pseudogene. The CDR3 is 15 amino acids. In DNA, the CDR3 is TGTGCCAGCAGCAAAGAGGACAGAGGAGAAGAAAAACTGTTTTTT. Its protein is CASSKEDRGEEKLFF.

V and J are TRBV18 and TRBJ1-4, with 9 bases matching TRBD1. This CDR3 is built from 16 residues. Germline assignment: CDR1 KGHSH and CDR2 LQKENI. The V and J ends lost 2 bases and 7 bases, in that order; junction bases with no gene match: 8. CDR3 sequence: CASSPVGQGSSEKLFF. CDR3 bases: TGTGCCAGCTCACCAGTGGGACAGGGCAGCAGTGAAAAACTGTTTTTT.

The chain combines TRBV7-2 with TRBJ2-2, with 12 bases fitting TRBD2. J lost 3 bases, V lost 6 bases, and 5 bases had no gene match. The germline CDR1 and CDR2 sequences are SGHTA and FQGNSA. CDR3 length: 16 amino acids. The CDR3 DNA reads TGTGCCAGCAGACCAGGACTAGCGGGACACACCGGGGAGCTGTTTTTT. It is translated as CASRPGLAGHTGELFF.

CDR3 amino acids: CASSSGVEKLFF. CDR3 sequence (DNA): TGTGCCAGCAGTTCCGGGGTTGAAAAACTGTTTTTT. The chain recombines TRBV28 with TRBJ1-4, with D hard to call. This CDR3 has 12 amino acids. The ends were cut back, 4 bases at V and 7 bases at J, with 7 bases in the middle. Germline CDR1 reads MDHEN; CDR2 reads SYDVKM.

The chain joins TRBV11-2 to TRBJ2-1; perhaps TRBD2 as D (6 bases). V lost 1 base, J lost 8 bases, and 6 bases lay in between. CDR1 is SGHAT, CDR2 FQNNGV, per germline. The CDR3 spans 12 residues. Here the CDR3 DNA reads TGTGCCAGCAGCTTAGGACTAGATGAGCAGTTCTTC. Encoded protein: CASSLGLDEQFF. Variable domain in full (rest from reference TRBV11-2 and TRBJ2-1): EAGVAQSPRYKIIEKRQSVAFWCNPISGHATLYWYQQILGQGPKLLIQFQNNGVVDDSQLPKDRFSAERLKGVDSTLKIQPAKLEDSAVYLCASSLGLDEQFFGPGTRLTVL.

The CDR3 region has the DNA TGTGCCAGCAGCCTTGGACTGATATATGGCTACACCTTC. Protein sequence: CASSLGLIYGYTF. The V call is TRBV7-9, the J call TRBJ1-2; D call uncertain. The CDR3 contains 13 residues. From germline, CDR1 is SEHNR and CDR2 FQNEAQ (reference sequence). Trimming cost V 5 bases and J 5 bases, with 12 bases left between them.

The chain combines TRBV19 with TRBJ2-7; the D is unclear. V lost 0 bases to trimming and J lost 4 bases, with 16 bases between them. CDR1 and CDR2 (germline): LNHDA, SQIVND (reference sequence). CDR3 length equals 16 residues. The DNA of the CDR3 is TGTGCCAGTAGTATAGATTTTCTGGCAGTGCAATACGAGCAGTACTTC. Protein product: CASSIDFLAVQYEQYF.

The chain joins TRBV11-2 to TRBJ1-4, with D possibly matching TRBD1 (5 bases). The CDR3 covers 14 residues. The germline V gene has CDR1 SGHAT and CDR2 FQNNGV. With 5 bases removed from V and 8 bases from J, the gap between germline ends came to 15 bases. This CDR3 is CASSPGGTGEKLFF. CDR3 DNA sequence: TGTGCCAGCAGCCCGGGGGGGACGGGAGAAAAACTGTTTTTT. The variable domain in full, with the rest retrieved from reference TRBV11-2 and TRBJ1-4, is EAGVAQSPRYKIIEKRQSVAFWCNPISGHATLYWYQQILGQGPKLLIQFQNNGVVDDSQLPKDRFSAERLKGVDSTLKIQPAKLEDSAVYLCASSPGGTGEKLFFGSGTQLSVL.

J is TRBJ1-1 and V is TRBV27; D gene unclear. The germline gives CDR1 MNHEY, CDR2 SMNVEV (reference sequence). Trimming stripped 2 bases from V and 1 base from J, with 5 bases between. The CDR3 is 13 amino acids. The CDR3 loop reads CASSLPGNTEAFF. The CDR3 nucleotides are TGTGCCAGCAGTTTACCCGGGAACACTGAAGCTTTCTTT.

The rearrangement uses TRBV29-1 and TRBJ1-2, with TRBD1 as a possible D gene (5 bases). The V gene lost 3 bases and the J gene lost 4 bases, with 12 bases spanning the gap. Germline V lookup: CDR1 SQVTM, CDR2 ANQGSEA. There are 13 residues in the CDR3. The CDR3 sequence: CSVDELGAYGYTF. The CDR3 DNA reads as TGCAGCGTTGATGAGTTAGGGGCCTATGGCTACACCTTC. Together with reference TRBV29-1 and TRBJ1-2, the CDR3 gives the full variable domain: SAVISQKPSRDICQRGTSLTIQCQVDSQVTMMFWYRQQPGQSLTLIATANQGSEATYESGFVIDKFPISRPNLTFSTLTVSNMSPEDSSIYLCSVDELGAYGYTFGSGTRLTVV.

V and J are TRBV7-9 and TRBJ2-3; 8 bases are a match to TRBD2. The germline V gene has CDR1 SEHNR and CDR2 FQNEAQ (reference sequence). This CDR3 contains 16 residues. Trimming cost V 1 base and J 3 bases; bases outside gene matches: 6. The CDR3 sequence is CASSLVPKRGTDTQYF. CDR3 nucleotide sequence: TGTGCCAGCAGCTTAGTTCCCAAGCGGGGGACAGATACGCAGTATTTT.

This rearrangement joins TRBV2 to TRBJ2-7, with D possibly being TRBD2 (5 bases). The CDR3 runs 16 residues. Germline V lookup: CDR1 SNHLY, CDR2 FYNNEI. V lost 2 bases to trimming and J lost 0 bases, with 14 bases between them. The CDR3 bases are TGTGCCAGCAGTGAATTGCGGCGGAGGAGCTCCTACGAGCAGTACTTC. Amino acids: CASSELRRRSSYEQYF.

For the CDR3, the DNA is TGTGCCAGCAGCCCCGTGGGGGGGTGGGGGCAAGAGACCCAGTACTTC. This codes for CASSPVGGWGQETQYF. V is TRBV4-2 and J is TRBJ2-5, with TRBD2 matching 7 bases. With V trimmed by 4 bases and J by 2 bases, 10 bases remained unmatched. The CDR3 extends over 16 amino acids. CDR1 is LGHNA, CDR2 YNFKEQ, per germline.

J is TRBJ1-5 and V is TRBV23-1; TRBD1 is a possible D gene (5 bases). TRBV23-1 is classed as an ORF, of uncertain function. Trimming removed 0 bases from V and 3 bases from J, with 12 bases in between. This CDR3 contains 16 residues. In DNA form, the CDR3 reads TGCGCCAGCAGTCAATCGGGGGGTTCCCACAATCAGCCCCAGCATTTT. Residues: CASSQSGGSHNQPQHF.

V and J are TRBV19 and TRBJ1-4; D gene unclear. V dropped 3 bases and J dropped 4 bases, with 9 bases sitting between them. The CDR3 is 14 residues long. In germline, CDR1 is LNHDA, CDR2 SQIVND (reference sequence). CDR3 residues: CASSIGDYNEKLFF. As DNA, the CDR3 is TGTGCCAGTAGTATTGGAGACTATAATGAAAAACTGTTTTTT.

V usage is TRBV2 and J usage is TRBJ1-1; TRBD1 matches at 10 bases. V was clipped by 6 bases and J by 5 bases; unmatched bases: 3. CDR1 is SNHLY and CDR2 is FYNNEI in the germline V gene. The CDR3 runs to 13 residues. CDR3 nucleotides: TGTGCCAGCAGGGGACAGGGGAGTACTGAAGCTTTCTTT. It yields the protein CASRGQGSTEAFF.

The gene calls are TRBV29-1 and TRBJ2-1; 8 nucleotides align to TRBD2. Germline V lookup: CDR1 SQVTM, CDR2 ANQGSEA. CDR3 length: 15 amino acids. V was pared by 7 bases and J by 4 bases, with 12 bases of the junction left unmatched. The CDR3 DNA reads TGCAGCGCCGCCGATAGCGGGAAAAGGTACAATGAGCAGTTCTTC. This sequence encodes CSAADSGKRYNEQFF.

This clone has only a few counts. V usage is TRBV6-5 and J usage is TRBJ2-6, with unresolved D. The CDR3 sequence is 13 residues long. Germline V gene sequence: CDR1 MNHEY, CDR2 SVGAGI. The germline V and J ends were trimmed by 10 bases and 0 bases, with 7 bases remaining between them. CDR3 loop: CATLSSGANVLTF. As DNA, the CDR3 is TGTGCCACCCTGAGCTCTGGGGCCAACGTCCTGACTTTC.

The J gene is TRBJ2-7, the V gene TRBV3-1 (or the pseudogene TRBV3-2); D is possibly TRBD2 (7 bases). Germline CDR1 is LGHDT and CDR2 is YNNKEL (reference sequence). The CDR3 is 15 amino acids. V was pared by 0 bases and J by 3 bases, with 12 bases between. The CDR3 DNA reads TGTGCCAGCAGCCAAGATTGGGGGGGCAACTACGAGCAGTACTTC. As protein: CASSQDWGGNYEQYF.